Each of the 7 T cell receptor beta chains below was sequenced from the same sample in a study of control samples from healthy donors and cancer patients. Only in-frame clones appear in the TCRdb table, and some are missing; sequencing was by immunoSEQ multiplex PCR. The data contain roughly 120,000 clones, roughly nine tenths of them seen just once; the ten biggest clones take up 0.95% to 1.3%. Material: PBMCs. These receptor sequences come from a woman between 45 and 65 years old with colorectal cancer.

The chain is built from TRBV20-1 and TRBJ2-5, with D possibly matching TRBD1 (6 bases). Germline assignment: CDR1 DFQATT and CDR2 SNEGSKA (reference sequence). Trimming shortened V by 3 bases and J by 5 bases, and 13 bases separated the two germline ends. This CDR3 region has 13 residues. CDR3 bases: TGCAGTGCTAGTGGGGCAGGGGAGGAGACCCAGTACTTC. Its translation is CSASGAGEETQYF.

This clone was counted a single time. This chain links TRBV2 with TRBJ1-6; 9 bases line up with TRBD1. V lost 5 bases to trimming and J lost 2 bases; unmatched junction nucleotides: 10. The CDR3 has 18 residues. Germline-derived CDR1 and CDR2 are SNHLY and FYNNEI. In DNA form, the CDR3 reads TGTGCCAGCAGTCCGGGACAGGGCATTGTCGCCTATAATTCACCCCTCCACTTT. This translates into CASSPGQGIVAYNSPLHF.

J is TRBJ2-1 and V is TRBV7-8; 7 nucleotides line up with TRBD2. CDR1 is SGHVS, CDR2 FQNEAQ, per germline. V was clipped by 2 bases and J by 6 bases; unmatched bases: 7. CDR3 length: 15 amino acids. CDR3 in amino acids: CASSLRGRAVNEQFF. The CDR3 nucleotides read TGTGCCAGCAGCTTAAGAGGGAGGGCCGTCAATGAGCAGTTCTTC.

The chain employs TRBV13 and TRBJ1-5; D ambiguous. CDR3 length equals 13 residues. Germline CDR1 and CDR2: PRHDT and FYEKMQ (reference sequence). Trimming cost V 0 bases and J 6 bases, with 6 bases left between them. CDR3 region: CASSLGGGQPQHF. The CDR3 nucleotides are TGTGCCAGCAGCTTAGGGGGCGGTCAGCCCCAGCATTTT.

The sample holds one count of this clone. The J gene is TRBJ1-2, the V gene TRBV28; no clear D gene. This CDR3 comprises 12 residues. Germline V gives CDR1 MDHEN, CDR2 SYDVKM. V lost 6 bases and J lost 13, with 18 bases in between. The DNA of the CDR3 is TGTGCCAGCAGGGGGAGTCTCGTCCTCTCCACCTTC. The encoded protein is CASRGSLVLSTF.

This clone was counted a single time. The CDR3 DNA reads as TGTGCCAGCAGAACTGACCCGACAGGGGTAATTGGCTACACCTTC. This codes for CASRTDPTGVIGYTF. This chain uses TRBV28 with TRBJ1-2, with 8 bases lining up with TRBD1. The V and J ends lost 6 bases and 7 bases, in that order; junction bases with no gene match: 13. This CDR3 is 15 amino acids long. Germline values: CDR1 MDHEN, CDR2 SYDVKM.

J is TRBJ1-2 and V is TRBV7-9, with 9 bases matching TRBD1. Germline V gene sequence: CDR1 SEHNR, CDR2 FQNEAQ (reference sequence). V lost 3 bases and J lost 8; bases outside the gene matches: 10. The CDR3 length is 15 residues. CDR3 sequence: CASSFTGGAGNGYTF. CDR3 DNA sequence: TGTGCCAGCAGCTTCACAGGGGGCGCAGGCAACGGCTACACCTTC.